Here is one T cell receptor beta chain with its context. Libraries were prepared by immunoSEQ multiplex PCR; TCRdb keeps only in-frame clonotypes and omits some of them. This table holds a few hundred thousand clones, 90% found once. The data were taken from a study of blood T cell repertoires in COVID-19. For the study at large: Sources were T cells, B-cell-depleted T cells, or PBMCs; the material itself was cDNA or gDNA.

Each participant's cohort was designated according to participant-reported clinical history. The CDR3 has 15 residues. Germline values: CDR1 SNHLY, CDR2 FYNNEI. The V and J ends lost 6 bases and 7 bases, in that order; junction bases with no gene match: 9. Sample: PBMCs or T cells enriched from blood (not recorded which). V and J are TRBV2 and TRBJ2-2; 9 nucleotides agree with TRBD1. The source is a man younger than 40 who had been exposed to COVID-19. CDR3 region: CASRLPGQGDGELFF. The CDR3 DNA follows: TGTGCCAGCAGACTACCGGGACAGGGCGACGGGGAGCTGTTTTTT.